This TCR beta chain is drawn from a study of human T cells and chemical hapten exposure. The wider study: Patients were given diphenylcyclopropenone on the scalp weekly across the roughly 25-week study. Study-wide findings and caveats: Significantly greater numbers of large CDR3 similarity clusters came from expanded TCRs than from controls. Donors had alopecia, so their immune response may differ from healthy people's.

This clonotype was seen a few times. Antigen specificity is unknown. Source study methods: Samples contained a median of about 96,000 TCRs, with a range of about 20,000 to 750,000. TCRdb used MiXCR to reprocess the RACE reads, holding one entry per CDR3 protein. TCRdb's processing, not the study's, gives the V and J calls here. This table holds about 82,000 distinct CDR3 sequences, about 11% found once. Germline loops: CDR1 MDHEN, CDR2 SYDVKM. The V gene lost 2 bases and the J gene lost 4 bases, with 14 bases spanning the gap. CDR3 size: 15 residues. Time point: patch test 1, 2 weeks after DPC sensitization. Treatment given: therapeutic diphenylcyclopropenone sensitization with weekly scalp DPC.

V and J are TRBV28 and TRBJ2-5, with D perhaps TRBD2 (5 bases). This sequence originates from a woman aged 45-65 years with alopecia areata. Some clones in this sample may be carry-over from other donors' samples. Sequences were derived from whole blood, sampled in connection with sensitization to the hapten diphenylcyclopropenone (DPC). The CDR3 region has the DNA TGTGCCAGCAGTTTAGGGCTAGCTGAACGAGAGACCCAGTACTTC. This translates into CASSLGLAERETQYF.